This record covers a single T cell receptor beta chain. What antigen it recognizes has not been identified. No qualities accompany the bases; no much larger clone lies one base away. These data originate in a study of blood T cell repertoires in COVID-19 (dated by TCRdb to 2018 to 2021). Regarding the study in general: Collaborator samples came from the United States, Italy and Spain and covered acute and convalescent phases of COVID-19. The material from the prospective study consisted of cDNA or gDNA derived from T cells, B-cell-depleted T cells, or PBMCs. Subjects who had been exposed to COVID-19, were actively infected with it, or had recovered from it provided the deeply sampled blood TCRbeta repertoires that made up the dataset. The repertoires were made available in a free public database intended to serve as a resource for research on the immune response to SARS-CoV-2. The samples were drawn from two sources: the first 160 participants of the ongoing ImmuneRACE study, and 1,000 to 1,500 subjects contributed by 6 global collaborators. A de-identified subject ID, COVID-19 status, age in years and sex were almost always included in the sample metadata. Where available, HLA class I and class II types were taken from metadata supplied by the sample provider and were not determined by assay-based typing. On the study overall, not on this receptor specifically: How much clinical and demographic metadata was included differed by source and by participant, and the metadata was provided uncurated.

The collaborating institutions used their own protocols to collect whole blood in K2EDTA tubes. Collaborator samples were shipped for TCRbeta analysis as frozen whole blood, isolated PBMCs, or DNA extracted from either sample type. V is shortened by 1 base, J by 0 bases, and the region joining them spans 12 bases. The germline V gene provides CDR1 SGHTA and CDR2 FQGNSA. Counted from cysteine to phenylalanine, this CDR3 has 16 amino acids. The DNA shown is the 48-base CDR3, in frame from base 1. TCRbeta CDR3 regions were amplified from genomic DNA using the immunoSEQ Assay, a bias-controlled multiplex PCR. As for the original processing: The number of nucleated cells in each sample was estimated by amplification of reference gene primers within the assay. Sequence reads were collapsed and filtered to measure the absolute abundance of every unique TCRbeta CDR3 rearrangement. Productive Simpson clonality was computed per sample as the square root of Simpson's diversity index over productive rearrangements. Drawn from immuneACCESS, this table holds only the in-frame rearrangements with V and J called that TCRdb kept. Clones are partly lost; checked studies trace under half to an unresolved V gene and leave the rest unexplained. For V, J and clone size, that table is used; D and trimming come from the DNA. The sample contains about 150,000 clones, about 88% of them found a single time. The top ten clones comprise 2.4% of the sample.

Here the chain combines TRBV7-2 and TRBJ1-2, and TRBD1 may be the D gene, going by 6 matching bases. What was sequenced was peripheral blood. The TCR was taken from a woman in her 70s with acute or convalescent COVID-19. The nucleotides read TGTGCCAGCAGCTTAGGGGGGACACGGACTAACTATGGCTACACCTTC. It translates to CASSLGGTRTNYGYTF.